This TCR beta chain came from a study of CXCR3-negative and CXCR3-positive naive CD8 T cells. In regard to this clonotype: Its antigen is undetermined.

Points from the study as a whole: No difference in surface CD5 was seen between naive subsets, and TCR strength was inferred from TRB CDR3 properties. Whereas memory cells differed, naive CXCR3-negative and CXCR3-positive cells shared similar TRBV-TRBJ usage. Comparably high diversity was seen in both naive subsets, and much lower diversity in memory CD8+ cells. Naive cells positive for CXCR3 carried more hydrophobic TRB CDR3s than CXCR3-negative ones.

TRB cDNA was prepared as libraries by UMI-labeled 5' RACE. TCRdb re-called the 5' RACE reads; every CDR3 protein appears as one record, without DNA. The repertoire table contains 55,000 to 75,000 distinct CDR3 sequences. Germline V CDR1 and CDR2: SGHVS, FNYEAQ. There are 13 residues in the CDR3. The receptor's source is a human donor in good health. Some clones in this sample may be carry-over from other donors' samples. The material sequenced was naive CXCR3+ CD8+ T cells from blood. Subset denoted: CD45RO-CCR7+CD27+CD95- naive CD8+ T cells expressing CXCR3 (TNR3+). The chain has TRBV7-6 and TRBJ1-1. The CDR3 spells CASSSDTHTEALF.